The 3 T cell receptor beta chains below come from one sample, sequenced in a study of vaccination effects on CD4 cells after COVID-19. Repertoires were generated with immunoSEQ multiplex PCR, while TCRdb's copy carries only in-frame clones and drops some. Among under 80,000 clones listed, roughly 76% were seen once. No cognate antigen is known for these TCRs. Expansion of antigen-specific CD4+ T cells with viral peptide pools was carried out by the ViraFEST assay before sequencing. The culture ran for 10 days before CD4+ T cells were isolated. Each person got two doses of an mRNA SARS-CoV-2 vaccine, BNT162b2 or mRNA-1273. The sequencing used CD4+ T cells from PBMCs cultured with HCoV-OC43 spike peptides, collected after COVID-19 vaccination. Subset denoted: HCoV-OC43 spike overlapping peptide pool stimulation. The receptors shown here come from a human donor who received a COVID-19 vaccine.

The V call is TRBV6-1, the J call TRBJ2-7, with 9 bases fitting TRBD1. Germline V gene lookup returns CDR1 MNHNS and CDR2 SASEGT. J was trimmed by 5 bases and V by 3 bases; bases with no gene match: 8. The CDR3 spans 15 residues. The CDR3 here is CASSEIWDRDHEQYV. CDR3 sequence (DNA): TGTGCCAGCAGTGAGATATGGGACAGGGACCACGAGCAGTACGTC.

The V gene is TRBV18, the J gene TRBJ1-5, with D hard to call. Germline lookup yields CDR1 KGHSH and CDR2 LQKENI. This CDR3 has 15 amino acids. Trimming took off 2 bases at V and 5 bases at J, with 13 bases between the two ends. CDR3: CASSPSSGKDQPQHF. The CDR3 DNA reads as TGTGCCAGCTCACCATCTTCGGGGAAAGATCAGCCCCAGCATTTT.

The V and J genes are TRBV15 and TRBJ2-5, with D hard to call. The V and J ends lost 0 bases and 1 base respectively, with 9 bases between them. This CDR3 spans 15 amino acids. Germline-derived CDR1 and CDR2 are LNHNV and YYDKDF (reference sequence). DNA for the CDR3: TGTGCCACCAGCAGAGATTCGGCAGTCCAAGAGACCCAGTACTTC. It codes for CATSRDSAVQETQYF.